The clone carrying this TCR beta chain came up many times. According to the study, TCR beta libraries were built with iRepertoire HTBI primers and CDR3-region Arm-PCR. A single record per CDR3 protein comes from TCRdb applying MiXCR to the multiplex PCR reads. The sample shows more than 300,000 distinct CDR3 sequences, about 23% of them seen only once. This entry comes from a study of regulatory T cells in long-lasting Graves disease. Germline V lookup: CDR1 SGHRS, CDR2 YFSETQ. V lost 4 bases and J lost 4, with 15 bases in between. The CDR3 covers 14 residues. Time point given: persistent/refractory GD, antithyroid drugs over 5 years with positive TRAb. Extracted RNA from PBMCs served as the source of the TCR library.

The receptor's source is a woman between 40 and 55 years old with Graves disease. This rearrangement joins TRBV5-1 to TRBJ2-7, with D perhaps TRBD1 or TRBD2 (5 bases each). The input for sequencing was peripheral blood mononuclear cells (PBMCs), taken when the disease was refractory, from a patient treated with antithyroid drugs. The chain's CDR3 is CASSPKRDLYEQYF. CDR3 coding DNA: TGCGCCAGCAGCCCAAAGAGGGACCTATACGAGCAGTACTTC.